The T cell receptor (beta chain) under discussion was sequenced for a study of spatial heterogeneity in lung cancer. Study in general: The library had UMIs, and each TCR and UMI pair averaged more than ten raw reads.

This clonotype was seen a handful of times. V lost 5 bases, J lost 8 bases, and 7 bases lay in between. This CDR3 is built from 10 residues. Germline CDR1 and CDR2: SQVTM and ANQGSEA. TCRdb recomputed calls from the 5' RACE reads with MiXCR, one row per CDR3 protein. The table records about 92,000 distinct CDR3 sequences, 9.5% to 15% of them present only once. The sample's time point: sample taken at primary tumor resection. Sequencing covered unsorted whole RNA taken from tumor, nontumor lung or frozen PBMC. The source is a male donor with early-stage non-small cell lung cancer. The sample was PBMCs, taken at surgery. The chain recombines TRBV29-1 with TRBJ2-1; tentatively, D is TRBD2 (5 bases). DNA of the CDR3: TGCAGCGTTTCCGGGGATGAGCAGTTCTTC. This encodes CSVSGDEQFF.